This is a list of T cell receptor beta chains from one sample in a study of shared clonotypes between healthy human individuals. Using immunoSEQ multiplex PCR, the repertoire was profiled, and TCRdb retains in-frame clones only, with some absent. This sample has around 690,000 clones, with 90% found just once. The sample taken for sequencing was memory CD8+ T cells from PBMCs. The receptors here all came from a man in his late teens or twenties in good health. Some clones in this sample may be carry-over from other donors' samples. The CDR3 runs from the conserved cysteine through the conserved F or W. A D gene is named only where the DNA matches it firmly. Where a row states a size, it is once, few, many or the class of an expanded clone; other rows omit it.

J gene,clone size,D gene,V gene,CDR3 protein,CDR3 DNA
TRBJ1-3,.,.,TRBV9,CASSDRAGPWGNTIYF,TGTGCCAGCAGCGACCGGGCAGGCCCCTGGGGAAACACCATATATTTT
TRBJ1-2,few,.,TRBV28,CASSLRLVGNGYTF,TGTGCCAGCAGTTTACGGTTAGTAGGGAATGGCTACACCTTC
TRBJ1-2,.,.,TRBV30,CAWSVAASSYGYTF,TGTGCCTGGAGTGTAGCGGCAAGTAGCTATGGCTACACCTTC
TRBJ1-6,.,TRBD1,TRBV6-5,CASKYRDRNNSPLHF,TGTGCCAGCAAGTACCGGGACAGGAATAATTCACCCCTCCACTTT
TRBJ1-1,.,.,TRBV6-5,CASSFGRVNTEAFF,TGTGCCAGCAGCTTCGGACGGGTGAACACTGAAGCTTTCTTT
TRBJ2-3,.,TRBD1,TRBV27,CASSTGGSGTDTQYF,TGTGCCAGCAGCACAGGGGGCTCAGGCACAGATACGCAGTATTTT
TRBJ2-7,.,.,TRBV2,CASMGQGRGYEQYF,TGTGCCAGCATGGGTCAGGGGAGAGGGTACGAGCAGTACTTC
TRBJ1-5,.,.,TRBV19,CASSSPWGPNQPQHF,TGTGCCAGTAGTAGTCCATGGGGGCCCAATCAGCCCCAGCATTTT
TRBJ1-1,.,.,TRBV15,CATSRARNTEAFF,TGTGCCACCAGCAGAGCCCGAAACACTGAAGCTTTCTTT
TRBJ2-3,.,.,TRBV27,CASSLGTSRADTQYF,TGTGCCAGCAGTCTGGGGACTTCCAGGGCAGATACGCAGTATTTT
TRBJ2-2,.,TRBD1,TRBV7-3,CASSATRGQGNTGELFF,TGTGCCAGCAGCGCCACCCGTGGACAGGGGAACACCGGGGAGCTGTTTTTT
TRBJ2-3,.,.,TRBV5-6,CASSWGSGGPLNTQYF,TGTGCCAGCAGCTGGGGTTCTGGAGGCCCCCTGAATACGCAGTATTTT
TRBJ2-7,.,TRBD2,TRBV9,CASSVAGLATYDEQYF,TGTGCCAGCAGCGTAGCGGGACTAGCGACTTACGACGAGCAGTACTTC
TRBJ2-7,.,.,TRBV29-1,CSATDTYPYEQYF,TGCAGCGCCACAGACACCTACCCCTACGAGCAGTACTTC
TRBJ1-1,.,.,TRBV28,CASTVRRGESSAFF,TGTGCCAGCACCGTCCGACGAGGGGAGTCGTCGGCTTTCTTT
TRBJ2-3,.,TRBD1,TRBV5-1,CASSLSRDRPSTDTQYF,TGCGCCAGCAGCTTGAGTCGGGACAGACCTAGCACAGATACGCAGTATTTT
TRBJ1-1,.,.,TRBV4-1,CASSQGRDTEAFF,TGCGCCAGCAGCCAAGGCAGGGACACTGAAGCTTTCTTT
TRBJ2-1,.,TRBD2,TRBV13,CASSKAGTRPHNEQFF,TGTGCCAGCAGCAAAGCCGGGACTAGGCCCCACAATGAGCAGTTCTTC
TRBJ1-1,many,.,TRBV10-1,CASSDGLNTEAFF,TGCGCCAGCAGTGATGGACTGAACACTGAAGCTTTCTTT
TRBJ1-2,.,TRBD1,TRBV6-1,CASSEDRRYGTGFNYGYTF,TGTGCCAGCAGTGAAGACCGGAGGTATGGGACAGGCTTTAACTATGGCTACACCTTC
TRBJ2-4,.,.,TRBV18,CASSHPQGLAKNIQYF,TGTGCCAGCTCACACCCACAGGGTTTAGCCAAAAACATTCAGTACTTC
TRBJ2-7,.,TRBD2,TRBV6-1,CASTPSGLSGAEQYF,TGTGCCAGCACCCCAAGCGGGCTAAGCGGGGCCGAGCAGTACTTC
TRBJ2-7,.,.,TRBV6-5,CASSYYSSASHEQYF,TGTGCCAGCAGTTACTATAGCTCCGCTTCCCACGAGCAGTACTTC
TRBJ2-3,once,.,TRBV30,CAWSVPSQPKPLADTQYF,TGTGCCTGGAGTGTTCCATCTCAGCCCAAACCCCTGGCAGATACGCAGTATTTT
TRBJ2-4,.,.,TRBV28,CASSLQGRVLAKNIQYF,TGTGCCAGCAGTTTACAGGGGAGAGTATTGGCCAAAAACATTCAGTACTTC
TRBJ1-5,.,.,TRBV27,CASSWGAPNQPQHF,TGTGCCAGCAGTTGGGGGGCTCCCAATCAGCCCCAGCATTTT
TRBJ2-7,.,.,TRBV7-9,CASSPSENSYEQYF,TGTGCCAGCAGCCCCAGCGAAAACTCCTACGAGCAGTACTTC
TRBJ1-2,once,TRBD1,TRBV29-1,CSVGTGDRVIPRHYGYTF,TGCAGCGTTGGTACCGGGGACAGGGTCATCCCAAGGCACTATGGCTACACCTTC
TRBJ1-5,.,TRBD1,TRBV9,CASSQQGSNQPQHF,TGTGCCAGCAGCCAACAGGGGAGCAATCAGCCCCAGCATTTT
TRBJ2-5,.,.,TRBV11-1,CASSFEKEPKTQYF,TGTGCCAGCAGCTTCGAAAAGGAGCCGAAGACCCAGTACTTC
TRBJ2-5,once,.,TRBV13,CASSLGAGTPAQETQYF,TGTGCCAGCAGTTTGGGGGCCGGGACACCGGCACAAGAGACCCAGTACTTC
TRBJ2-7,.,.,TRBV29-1,CSVEDRDGAYEQYF,TGCAGCGTTGAAGACCGAGATGGGGCCTACGAGCAGTACTTC
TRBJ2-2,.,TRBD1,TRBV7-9,CASSSPGRTGTTGELFF,TGTGCCAGCAGCTCTCCCGGTCGGACAGGGACCACCGGGGAGCTGTTTTTT
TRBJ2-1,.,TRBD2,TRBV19,CASSPGGLRYEQFF,TGTGCCAGTAGTCCGGGGGGACTACGGTATGAGCAGTTCTTC
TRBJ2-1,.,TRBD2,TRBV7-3,CASSLTGATSGRVGNEQFF,TGTGCCAGCAGCTTAACGGGGGCGACTAGCGGGAGGGTGGGAAATGAGCAGTTCTTC
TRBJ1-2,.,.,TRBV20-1,CSAEDYGYTF,TGCAGTGCAGAAGACTATGGCTACACCTTC
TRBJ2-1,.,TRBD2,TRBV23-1,CASSQPGLVFSVDNEQFF,TGCGCCAGCAGTCAACCCGGACTAGTTTTTTCGGTGGACAATGAGCAGTTCTTC
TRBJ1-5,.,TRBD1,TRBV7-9,CASSSTGIGAQPQHF,TGTGCCAGCAGCTCGACAGGGATCGGGGCTCAGCCCCAGCATTTT
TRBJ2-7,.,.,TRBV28,CASSLSATLGSYEQYF,TGTGCCAGCAGTTTATCAGCCACCCTAGGATCCTACGAGCAGTACTTC
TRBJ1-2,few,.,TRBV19,CASTPNGGNGYTF,TGTGCCAGTACCCCCAACGGGGGCAACGGCTACACCTTC
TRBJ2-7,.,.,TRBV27,CASSLTPYYEQYF,TGTGCCAGCAGCCTGACTCCCTACTACGAGCAGTACTTC
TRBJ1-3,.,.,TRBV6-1,CASSEVGRATIYF,TGTGCCAGCAGTGAAGTTGGCAGGGCGACCATATATTTT
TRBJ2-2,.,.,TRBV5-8,CASSWSGPRGTGELFF,TGTGCCAGCAGCTGGAGCGGTCCACGGGGAACCGGGGAGCTGTTTTTT
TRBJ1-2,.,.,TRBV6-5,CASSSEGVRDYGYTF,TGTGCCAGCAGTTCGGAAGGGGTCAGGGACTATGGCTACACCTTC
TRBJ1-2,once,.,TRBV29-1,CSAVKGNYGYTF,TGCAGCGCCGTCAAGGGTAACTATGGCTACACCTTC
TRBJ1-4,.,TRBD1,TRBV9,CASSVGGGATNEKLFF,TGTGCCAGCAGCGTTGGAGGGGGCGCGACTAATGAAAAACTGTTTTTT
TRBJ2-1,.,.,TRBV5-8,CASSLGALGQFF,TGTGCCAGCAGCTTGGGGGCTTTGGGGCAGTTCTTC
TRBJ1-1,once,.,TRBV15,CATSSERGTEAFF,TGTGCCACCAGCAGTGAGAGGGGTACTGAAGCTTTCTTT
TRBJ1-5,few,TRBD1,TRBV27,CASSLRTGYQPQHF,TGTGCCAGCAGTCTAAGGACAGGGTATCAGCCCCAGCATTTT
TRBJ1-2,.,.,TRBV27,CASGGLGGSSNYGYTF,TGTGCCAGCGGAGGCCTGGGGGGGTCGAGCAACTATGGCTACACCTTC
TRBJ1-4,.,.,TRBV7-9,CASEQYDATNEKLFF,TGTGCCAGCGAGCAGTACGATGCAACTAATGAAAAACTGTTTTTT
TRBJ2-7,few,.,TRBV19,CASSIGVSYSSYEQYF,TGTGCCAGTAGTATTGGGGTTTCCTACAGCTCCTACGAGCAGTACTTC
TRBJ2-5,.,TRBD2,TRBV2,CASSETSGGTRETQYF,TGTGCCAGCAGTGAGACTAGCGGAGGAACCCGGGAGACCCAGTACTTC
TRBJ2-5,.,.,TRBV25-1,CASKTNRETQYF,TGTGCCAGCAAAACTAATCGAGAGACCCAGTACTTC
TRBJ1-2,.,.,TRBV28,CASSFSGSDGYTF,TGTGCCAGCAGTTTTTCAGGGTCCGATGGCTACACCTTC
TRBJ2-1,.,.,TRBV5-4,CASSLAAGSYNEQFF,TGTGCCAGCAGCTTAGCGGCAGGGTCCTACAATGAGCAGTTCTTC
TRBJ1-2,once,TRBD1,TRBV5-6,CASRQGEGGYTF,TGTGCCAGCAGACAGGGGGAAGGTGGCTACACCTTC
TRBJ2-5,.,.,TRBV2,CATSLGGVETQYF,TGTGCTACCTCCCTAGGGGGTGTGGAGACCCAGTACTTC
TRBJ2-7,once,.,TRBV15,CATSPQGEDEQYF,TGTGCCACCAGCCCCCAAGGAGAGGACGAGCAGTACTTC
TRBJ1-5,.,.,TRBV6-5,CASSTRQSNQPQHF,TGTGCCAGCAGTACCCGACAGAGCAATCAGCCCCAGCATTTT